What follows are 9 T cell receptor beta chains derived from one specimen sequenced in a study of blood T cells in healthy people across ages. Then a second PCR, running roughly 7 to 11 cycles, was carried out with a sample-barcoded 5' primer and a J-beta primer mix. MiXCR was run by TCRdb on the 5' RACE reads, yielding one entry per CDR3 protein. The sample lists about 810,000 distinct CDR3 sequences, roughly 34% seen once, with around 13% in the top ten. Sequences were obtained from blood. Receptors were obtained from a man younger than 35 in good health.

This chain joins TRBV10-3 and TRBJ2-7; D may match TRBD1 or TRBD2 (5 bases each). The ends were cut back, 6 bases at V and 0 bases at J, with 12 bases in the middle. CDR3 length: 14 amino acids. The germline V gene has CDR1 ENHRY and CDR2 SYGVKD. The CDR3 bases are TGTGCCATCAGGAAGGGACCGGACTCCTACGAGCAGTACTTC. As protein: CAIRKGPDSYEQYF.

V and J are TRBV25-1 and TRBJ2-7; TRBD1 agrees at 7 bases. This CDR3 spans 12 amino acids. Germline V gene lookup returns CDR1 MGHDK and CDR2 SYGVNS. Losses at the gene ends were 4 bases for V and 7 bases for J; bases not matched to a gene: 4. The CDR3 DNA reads TGTGCCAGCAGTGTCGACAGGGCTGAGCAGTACTTC. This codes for CASSVDRAEQYF.

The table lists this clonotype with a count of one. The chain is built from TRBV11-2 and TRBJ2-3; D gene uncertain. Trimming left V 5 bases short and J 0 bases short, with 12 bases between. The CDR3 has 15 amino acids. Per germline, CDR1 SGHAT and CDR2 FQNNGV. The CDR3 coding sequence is TGTGCCAGCAGCGCACAGTGGGGTAGCACAGATACGCAGTATTTT. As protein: CASSAQWGSTDTQYF.

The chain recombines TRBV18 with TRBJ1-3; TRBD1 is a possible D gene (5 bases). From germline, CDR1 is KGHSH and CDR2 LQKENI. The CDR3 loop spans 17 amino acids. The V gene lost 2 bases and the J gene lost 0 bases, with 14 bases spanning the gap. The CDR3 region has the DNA TGTGCCAGCTCACCAACTTCTCAAACAGGCTCTGGAAACACCATATATTTT. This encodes CASSPTSQTGSGNTIYF.

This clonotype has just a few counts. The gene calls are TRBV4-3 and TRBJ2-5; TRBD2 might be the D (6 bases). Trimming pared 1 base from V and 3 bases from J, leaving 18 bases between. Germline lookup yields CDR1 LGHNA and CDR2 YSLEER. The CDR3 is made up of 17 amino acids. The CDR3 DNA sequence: TGCGCCAGCAGCCAAGCAGTGGGAGGCCTAAAGGAAGAGACCCAGTACTTC. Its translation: CASSQAVGGLKEETQYF.

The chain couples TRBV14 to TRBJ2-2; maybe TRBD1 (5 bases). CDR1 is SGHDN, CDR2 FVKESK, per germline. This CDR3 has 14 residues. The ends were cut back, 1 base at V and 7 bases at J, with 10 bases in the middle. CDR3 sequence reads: CASSQAGRLGELFF. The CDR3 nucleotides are TGTGCCAGCAGCCAAGCAGGGCGTCTCGGGGAGCTGTTTTTT.

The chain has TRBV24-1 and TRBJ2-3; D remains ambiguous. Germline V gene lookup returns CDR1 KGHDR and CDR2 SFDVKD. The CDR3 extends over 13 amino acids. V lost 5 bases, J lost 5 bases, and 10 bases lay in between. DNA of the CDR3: TGTGCCACCAGTGCCAACCGGGTAGATACGCAGTATTTT. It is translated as CATSANRVDTQYF.

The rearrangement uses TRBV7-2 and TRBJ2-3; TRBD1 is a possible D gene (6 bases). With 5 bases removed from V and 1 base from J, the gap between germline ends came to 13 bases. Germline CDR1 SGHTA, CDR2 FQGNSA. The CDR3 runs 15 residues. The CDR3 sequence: CASSPQGFGTDTQYF. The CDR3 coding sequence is TGTGCCAGCAGCCCACAGGGCTTTGGCACAGATACGCAGTATTTT.

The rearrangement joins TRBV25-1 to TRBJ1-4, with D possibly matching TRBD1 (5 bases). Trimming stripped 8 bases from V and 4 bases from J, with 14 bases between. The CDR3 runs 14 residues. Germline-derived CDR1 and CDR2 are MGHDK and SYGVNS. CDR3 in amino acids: CASRRGQVNEKLFF. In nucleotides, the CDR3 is TGTGCCAGCCGACGGGGCCAGGTTAATGAAAAACTGTTTTTT.